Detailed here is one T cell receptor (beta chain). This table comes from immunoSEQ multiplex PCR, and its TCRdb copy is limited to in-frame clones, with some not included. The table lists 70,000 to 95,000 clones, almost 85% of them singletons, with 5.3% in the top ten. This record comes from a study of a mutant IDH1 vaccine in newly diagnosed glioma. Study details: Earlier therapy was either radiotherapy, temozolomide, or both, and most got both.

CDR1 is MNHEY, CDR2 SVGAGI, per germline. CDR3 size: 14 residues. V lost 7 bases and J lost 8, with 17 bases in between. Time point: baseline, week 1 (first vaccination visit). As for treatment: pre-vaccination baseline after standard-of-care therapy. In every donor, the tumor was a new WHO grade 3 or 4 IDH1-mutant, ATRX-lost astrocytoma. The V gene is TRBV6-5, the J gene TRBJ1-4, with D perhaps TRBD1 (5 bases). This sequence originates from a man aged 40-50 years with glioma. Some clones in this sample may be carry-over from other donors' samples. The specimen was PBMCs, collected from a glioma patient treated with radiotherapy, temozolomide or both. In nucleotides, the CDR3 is TGTGCCAGCAAGTCAATCGAGACAGTCGAAAAACTGTTTTTT. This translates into CASKSIETVEKLFF.